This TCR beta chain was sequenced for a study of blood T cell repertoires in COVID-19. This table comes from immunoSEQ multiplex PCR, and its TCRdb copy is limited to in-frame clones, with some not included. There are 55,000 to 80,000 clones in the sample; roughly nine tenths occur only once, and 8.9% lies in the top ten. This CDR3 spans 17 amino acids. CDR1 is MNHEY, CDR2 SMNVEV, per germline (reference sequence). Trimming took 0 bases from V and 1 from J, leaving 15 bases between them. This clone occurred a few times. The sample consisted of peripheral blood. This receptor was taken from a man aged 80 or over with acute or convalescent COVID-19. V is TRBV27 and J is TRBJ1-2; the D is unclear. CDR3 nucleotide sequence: TGTGCCAGCAGTTTATCGGAAGGAACAGTTCGTAACTATGGCTACACCTTC. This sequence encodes CASSLSEGTVRNYGYTF.